The source of this T cell receptor beta chain is a study of cytomegalovirus exposure and HLA in healthy donors (dated by TCRdb to 2016 to 2017). In the study overall: An earlier analysis of several hundred of the donors reported about 260 Gb of sequence data and roughly 120 million unique TCR beta sequences obtained from about 170 million T cells. An early release covering some 640 HLA-typed donors comprised approximately 290 gigabases of sequencing data and around 85 million unique TCR sequences. Of the 300 to 500 genotyped donors, roughly 76% were placed in the genetic ancestry cluster associated with self-reported Caucasian donors. The study was designed to test whether signatures of past pathogen exposure could be identified by cataloging public T cell receptors. The study used immunosequencing to profile the T cell repertoires of 670 or so subjects and linked those repertoires to cytomegalovirus serostatus. A separate validation cohort of about 110 different subjects was used in addition to the roughly 720-subject first cohort. To predict cytomegalovirus infection status, the study combined high-throughput TCR immunosequencing, statistical association of individual TCRs with disease status, and machine learning. A later analysis re-examined previously published TCR beta repertoires from just over 650 donors and added high-resolution HLA genotyping to investigate patterns of TCR occurrence. The later analysis used no new phenotypic data to find candidate immune exposures, relying instead on TCR beta sequences and their occurrence across donors. An earlier analysis of several hundred of the donors applied high-throughput TCR beta sequencing to assess whether each TCR beta V gene segment acted as functional or pseudogenic. Donor age, sex, ethnicity and CMV serostatus were collected together with the repertoire data. A later genetic analysis took genome-wide SNP genotypes for about 55% of the roughly 700 donors and used that subset as a discovery cohort. All discovery cohort repertoires had been generated using a single sequencing platform. Class I and class II HLA loci were covered by the typing at four-digit resolution. The number of donors typed differed by locus, with roughly 620-640 for A, B, C, DRB1 and DQB1, 522 for DQA1, about 610 for DPA1, and about 450 for DPB1. Because of strong linkage in the cohort, 5 or 6 DR-DQ haplotypes were treated as single units for association and clustering. Across 300 to 400 genotyped donors of the cohort, an average of about 250,000 unique TCR beta nucleotide sequences per donor were sequenced, and approximately 17% of those sequences were non-productive.

Study-wide conclusions, independent of this receptor: V-gene and J-gene trimming of TCR beta chains was associated with a missense DCLRE1C variant in a later genetic analysis, and the association was replicated in an independent cohort. The cohort was sequenced for TCR beta chains only, and without alpha or paired-chain data the features that could be detected were limited. According to a later analysis, most CMV-associated TCR beta chains appeared to be HLA-restricted, and the HLA associations seemed to be driven largely by CMV exposure. Compared with the 666-donor mean, donors in an Asian-associated ancestry cluster had fewer N-insertions in productive TCRs, according to a later genetic analysis. In the study, about 150 TCR beta chains were listed as associated with cytomegalovirus. In an earlier analysis of fewer than 750 of the donors, most TCR beta V segments were observed in productive rearrangements about 90% or about 30% of the time, broadly matching IMGT annotations. The classifier was reported to diagnose cytomegalovirus status with high specificity and sensitivity in both the original and validation cohorts. According to a later analysis, parvovirus B19, influenza, CMV and Epstein-Barr virus appeared linked to several top co-occurrence clusters. A further reported finding was that TCR beta sequences accurately predicted the HLA-A and HLA-B alleles for most subjects in the first cohort. Correlated functional status among segregating V segments might be attributable to linkage disequilibrium, but an unknown experimental factor could not be ruled out. A few of the identified cytomegalovirus-associated TCR beta chains were confirmed in vitro to be specific for cytomegalovirus antigens. Most TCR sequences were seen in very few donors, while some public TCRs were found in many individuals. Seventeen rarely observed V segments, including chromosome 9 orphons, were excluded from the earlier analysis of almost 600 of the donors because counts were too low. A later analysis found that HLA-associated TCR beta chains were more clonally expanded and had lower generation probabilities than equally common non-associated chains. The authors suggested that the approach could potentially be extended to other disease states and immunological phenotypes. Roughly uniform sequencing depth across donors was assumed in presence/absence analyses, although this assumption may not hold. In a later analysis, TCR association rates were found to vary across HLA loci, with the most associated TCRs seen for DRB1 alleles and the fewest for HLA-C alleles. For the cohort, immune exposure information was limited to CMV serostatus. Because some donors lacked HLA typing at each locus, the association tests relied only on the typed subset. The sequencing pipeline was judged likely to have produced a cluster of highly shared sequence variants as a technical artifact. At a false discovery rate of 0.05, a later analysis linked around 15,000 TCR beta sequences to specific HLA alleles. When HLA alleles, especially DR and DQ, strongly co-occurred, attributing TCR associations to individual alleles was difficult. The 87-base-pair reads could not distinguish some IMGT-functional V segments, including TRBV6-2 and TRBV6-3, so those segments were excluded.

The library relied on the immunoSEQ multiplex PCR assay. The multiplex PCR relied on a mix of 60 forward primers for TCR Vbeta segments and 13 reverse primers for TCR Jbeta segments. Amplification of the CDR3 region of rearranged TCR beta genes was performed with a multiplex PCR assay on genomic DNA. Amplified TCR beta libraries were sequenced as 87-base-pair reads on the Illumina HiSeq System. In the source study's methods: A later analysis tallied 75 million to 95 million unique TCR beta chains across the 666 repertoires, and some 12 million of those chains were shared by two or more donors. Raw reads were error-corrected and collapsed into unique sequences by a nearest-neighbor algorithm in which closely related sequences were merged to remove PCR and sequencing errors. V, D and J gene segments were assigned by aligning CDR3 sequences to IMGT reference sequences. For a sequence to be retained, a match of at least six nucleotides was required to both a V gene segment and a J gene segment. A rearrangement counted as productive if the CDR3 had no stop codons and remained in frame with V and J, and every other rearrangement counted as non-productive. Following IMGT convention, CDR3 was defined as the stretch from the second conserved V-encoded cysteine to the conserved J-encoded phenylalanine. Sequences without an unambiguous match to a single V gene segment were excluded from the earlier analysis of approximately 560 of the donors. An earlier analysis of 587 of the donors classified V segments as functional when productive rearrangements were above 56.7% and as segregating when the standard deviation between donors was above 5%. A statistical classification framework was developed to diagnose cytomegalovirus status using the catalog of TCR beta chain sequences. A later analysis assigned V and J genes by comparing TCR nucleotide sequences with IMGT/GENE-DB human TR gene sequences. In a later analysis, CDR3 sequences and most-parsimonious VDJ recombination scenarios were assigned using the TCRdist pipeline. In a later analysis, each TCR beta chain was defined by its CDR3 amino acid sequence together with its V-gene family, and reads without a unique V-gene family were excluded. In a later analysis, 550 to 650 highly shared, low-generation-probability nucleotide sequences were removed to address suspected cross-contamination and a sequencing artifact. In a later analysis, a clonal expansion index was calculated for each public chain from normalized within-repertoire ranks of inferred template counts. Generation probabilities in a later analysis came from a VDJ recombination model fitted to out-of-frame rearrangements, and those results were checked against IGoR. A later analysis scored TCR-TCR, TCR-HLA and TCR-CMV co-occurrence with hypergeometric tests, applying a repertoire-size bias correction to TCR pairs. False discovery rates were estimated in a later analysis by permuting HLA or CMV assignments 20 times. In a later analysis, co-occurring TCRs were grouped using DBSCAN, and TCRdist sequence similarity was added for clustering within HLA-allele-positive subsets. Co-occurrence clustering excluded repertoires with fewer than 30,000 or more than 120,000 public chains, plus five with anomalous nucleotide sharing. In its TCRdb copy, this immuneACCESS table keeps in-frame sequences only and misses some clones. Where compared with another copy, unresolved V genes explain less than half of these, and the others have no known cause. V, J and clone size were drawn from that table, and D and trimming were deduced from the DNA. The sample contains tens of thousands of clones, under 80% of them found a single time. Of the sample, 4.9% falls within the top ten clones.

A few counts support this clone. Its antigen specificity is not known. The sample holds no much larger clone one base away, and base qualities are not on file. V was cut back by 1 base and J by 1 base, leaving a gap of 10 bases between them. Reading from cysteine to phenylalanine, the CDR3 counts 15 amino acids. This entry keeps only the CDR3 DNA: 45 bases, framed from base 1. Via the germline V gene, CDR1 is SGHTA and CDR2 FQGNSA. The cohort consisted of 666 healthy bone marrow donors. At the time of sampling, every cohort member was nominally healthy, though immune exposures that went unrecorded were likely present. The donor was CMV seropositive and was included in the group of some 290 seropositive cohort members. A peripheral blood sample was collected from each donor, and TCR beta sequencing was performed on peripheral blood mononuclear cells. The Qiagen DNeasy Blood Extraction Kit was used to extract genomic DNA from the blood cell samples.

This TCR was recovered from a man aged 60 to 75 in good health and CMV-seropositive. The chain is made from TRBV7-2 and TRBJ2-5; matching of 5 bases hints at TRBD2 as the D gene. The specimen sequenced was PBMCs. The encoded CDR3 is CASSLGRGSQETQYF. The sequenced DNA is TGTGCCAGCAGCTTAGGACGAGGGTCCCAAGAGACCCAGTACTTC. When the CDR3 is completed using the reference TRBV7-2 and TRBJ2-5 genes on either side, the full variable domain is GAGVSQSPSNKVTEKGKDVELRCDPISGHTALYWYRQSLGQGLEFLIYFQGNSAPDKSGLPSDRFSAERTGGSVSTLTIQRTQQEDSAVYLCASSLGRGSQETQYFGPGTRLLVL.